One and the same sample provided the 5 T cell receptor beta chains below, sequenced in a study of blood T cell repertoires in COVID-19. TCRdb keeps only in-frame clones here, not all; method: immunoSEQ multiplex PCR. The sample lists tens of thousands of clones, 73% occurring once. Source material: peripheral blood. The receptors originated from a woman in her seventies with acute or convalescent COVID-19.

The rearrangement uses TRBV5-1 and TRBJ1-4; 9 nucleotides align to TRBD1. The CDR3 totals 15 residues. With 5 bases clipped from V and 8 bases from J, the junction kept 10 bases outside the gene matches. Germline CDR1 and CDR2: SGHRS and YFSETQ. The CDR3 spells CASRQGQGVYEKLFF. The CDR3 DNA follows: TGCGCCAGCAGGCAGGGACAGGGAGTTTACGAAAAACTGTTTTTT.

The V and J genes are TRBV5-5 and TRBJ1-4; D unclear. The CDR3 runs 13 residues. The ends were cut back, 9 bases at V and 7 bases at J, with 16 bases in the middle. Germline CDR1 is SGHKS and CDR2 is YYEKEE (reference sequence). CDR3 region: CATSALTVEKLFF. CDR3 nucleotides: TGTGCCACCAGTGCTCTTACGGTTGAAAAACTGTTTTTT. The whole variable domain, filled in from reference TRBV5-5 and TRBJ1-4, reads DAGVTQSPTHLIKTRGQQVTLRCSPISGHKSVSWYQQVLGQGPQFIFQYYEKEERGRGNFPDRFSARQFPNYSSELNVNALLLGDSALYLCATSALTVEKLFFGSGTQLSVL.

The V call is TRBV6-5, the J call TRBJ1-1; 8 bases fit TRBD1. The V gene's germline CDR1 is MNHEY and CDR2 SVGAGI. Trimming took 9 bases from V and 8 from J; bases not matched to a gene: 2. The CDR3 extends over 10 amino acids. The CDR3 loop reads CASGQGEAFF. CDR3 sequence (DNA): TGTGCCAGTGGACAGGGCGAAGCTTTCTTT.

The table lists this clone with a few counts. The chain employs TRBV6-5 and TRBJ1-2, with D possibly matching TRBD1 (6 bases). The V gene lost 5 bases and the J gene lost 7 bases, with 17 bases spanning the gap. The CDR3 has 14 amino acids. Germline CDR1 reads MNHEY; CDR2 reads SVGAGI. The CDR3: CASSPFQGFGGYTF. DNA of the CDR3: TGTGCCAGCAGTCCTTTTCAGGGGTTCGGTGGCTACACCTTC.

The chain employs TRBV6-4 and TRBJ2-2; D is unresolved. CDR1 is MRHNA and CDR2 is SNTAGT in the germline V gene. CDR3 length: 15 residues. V lost 8 bases, J lost 2 bases, and 15 bases lay in between. CDR3 nucleotides: TGTGCCAGCCCCCCCCCGAGGTTTAACACCGGGGAGCTGTTTTTT. Protein sequence: CASPPPRFNTGELFF.